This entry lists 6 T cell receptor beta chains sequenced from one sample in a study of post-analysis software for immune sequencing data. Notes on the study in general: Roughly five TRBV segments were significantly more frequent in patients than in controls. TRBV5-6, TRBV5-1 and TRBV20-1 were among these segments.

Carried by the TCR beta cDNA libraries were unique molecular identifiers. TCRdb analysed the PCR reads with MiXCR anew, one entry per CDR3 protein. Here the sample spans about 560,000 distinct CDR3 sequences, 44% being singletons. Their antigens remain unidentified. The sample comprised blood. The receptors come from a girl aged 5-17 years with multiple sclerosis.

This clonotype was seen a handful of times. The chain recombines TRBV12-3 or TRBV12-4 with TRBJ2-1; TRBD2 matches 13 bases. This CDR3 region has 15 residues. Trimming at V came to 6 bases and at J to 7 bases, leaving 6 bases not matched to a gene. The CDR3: CASRWTSGSLNEQFF. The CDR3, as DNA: TGTGCCAGCAGATGGACTAGCGGGAGCTTGAATGAGCAGTTCTTC.

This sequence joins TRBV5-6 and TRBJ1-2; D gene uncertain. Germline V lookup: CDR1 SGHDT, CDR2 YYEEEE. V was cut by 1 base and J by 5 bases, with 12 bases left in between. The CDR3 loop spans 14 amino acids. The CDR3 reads CASSLSSAFYGYTF. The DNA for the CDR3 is TGTGCCAGCAGCTTGTCATCGGCGTTTTATGGCTACACCTTC.

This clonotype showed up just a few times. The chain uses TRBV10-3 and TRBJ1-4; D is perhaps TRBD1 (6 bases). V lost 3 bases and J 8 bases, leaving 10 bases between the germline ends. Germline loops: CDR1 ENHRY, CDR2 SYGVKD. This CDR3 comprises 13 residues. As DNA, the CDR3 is TGTGCCATCAGTGACAGGGGAGAGGAAAAACTGTTTTTT. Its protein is CAISDRGEEKLFF.

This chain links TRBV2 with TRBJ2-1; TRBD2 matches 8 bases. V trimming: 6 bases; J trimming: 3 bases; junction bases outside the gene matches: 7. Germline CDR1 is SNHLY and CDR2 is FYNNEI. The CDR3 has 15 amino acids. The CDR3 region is CASRDTSGVYNEQFF. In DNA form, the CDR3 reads TGTGCCAGCAGGGATACTAGCGGAGTCTACAATGAGCAGTTCTTC. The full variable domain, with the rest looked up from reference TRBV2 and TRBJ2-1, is EPEVTQTPSHQVTQMGQEVILRCVPISNHLYFYWYRQILGQKVEFLVSFYNNEISEKSEIFDDQFSVERPDGSNFTLKIRSTKLEDSAMYFCASRDTSGVYNEQFFGPGTRLTVL.

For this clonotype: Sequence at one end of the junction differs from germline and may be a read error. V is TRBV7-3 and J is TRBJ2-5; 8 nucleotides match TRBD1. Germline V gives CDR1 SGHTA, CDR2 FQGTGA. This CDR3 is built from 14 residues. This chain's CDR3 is CVSSLMAGGETQYF. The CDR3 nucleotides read TGTGTCAGCAGCTTAATGGCAGGGGGCGAGACCCAGTACTTC.

DNA for the CDR3: TGTGCCAGCAGCCAAGGGACAGGAGGCGAGACCCAGTACTTC. It codes for CASSQGTGGETQYF. The gene calls are TRBV3-1 and TRBJ2-5; TRBD1 agrees at 7 bases. Germline assignment: CDR1 LGHDT and CDR2 YNNKEL (reference sequence). V gave up 1 base and J gave up 5 bases; unmatched junction bases: 4. The length of the CDR3 is 14 residues.